The rows below give T cell receptor beta chains drawn from one sample of a study of identical twins. One entry per CDR3 protein results from TCRdb running MiXCR on the 5' RACE reads. The sample lists around 530,000 distinct CDR3 sequences, over 12% seen once, with roughly 0.44% in the top ten. The sample was also reused in another study, on yellow fever vaccine responses in identical twins.

Sequences were obtained from CD4+ T cells sorted from blood. The receptors derive from a woman aged 18-35 years in good health. Both conserved end residues are trimmed from each CDR3.

TRBJ2-1 | TRBV6-2/TRBV6-3 | ASSYFNAGSRYNEQF
TRBJ2-3 | TRBV7-9 | ASSLSLLAGVADTQY
TRBJ1-1 | TRBV27 | ASSFGSSTVNTEAF
TRBJ2-1 | TRBV9 | ASSPRLAAGVFGEQF
TRBJ2-1 | TRBV29-1 | SVEEAGEYNEQF
TRBJ2-7 | TRBV19 | ASSIETGRLYEQY
TRBJ1-4 | TRBV6-1 | ASSAVMNEKLF
TRBJ2-1 | TRBV19 | ASSGRLTSYNEQF
TRBJ2-5 | TRBV24-1 | ATSDTTWAWETQY
TRBJ2-3 | TRBV12-3/TRBV12-4 | ASSFSQGAIGDTQY
TRBJ2-1 | TRBV25-1 | ASSEAGPQGSYNEQF
TRBJ2-1 | TRBV6-2/TRBV6-3 | ASSSGGNHNEQF
TRBJ1-1 | TRBV10-3 | AISERGLNTEAF
TRBJ2-5 | TRBV11-1 | ASSLGLLRLAGGPGETQY
TRBJ2-2 | TRBV27 | ASSPQPGQGPTGELF
TRBJ2-2 | TRBV11-2 | ASSLVGATGELF
TRBJ2-1 | TRBV11-1 | ASSPRWDRNRPPTYNEQF
TRBJ2-3 | TRBV7-9 | ASSALAGGTDTQY
TRBJ1-1 | TRBV20-1 | SARTQGAGYMNTEAF
TRBJ2-5 | TRBV7-7 | ASSLAGVMETQY
TRBJ2-3 | TRBV7-6 | ASSAGTSGRRTDTQY
TRBJ1-6 | TRBV7-9 | ASSLETGASPLH
TRBJ2-7 | TRBV14 | ASSIQALSGGEQY
TRBJ2-1 | TRBV20-1 | SAPAGGPLSYEQF
TRBJ2-3 | TRBV7-2 | ASIPVAGRGADTQY
TRBJ1-4 | TRBV2 | ASSEGQVEKLF
TRBJ2-1 | TRBV10-2 | ASSLASRGTDEQF
TRBJ1-5 | TRBV12-3/TRBV12-4 | ASSSFGQGANQPQH
TRBJ2-1 | TRBV12-5 | ASGLVYEQF
TRBJ2-1 | TRBV4-2 | ASSQDTLASNEQF
TRBJ2-7 | TRBV20-1 | SVLFGSYEQY
TRBJ2-2 | TRBV20-1 | SAAAHTGELF
TRBJ2-1 | TRBV12-5 | ASASLRGQGKAHNEQF
TRBJ2-7 | TRBV5-6 | ASSLEYSGQDTYEQY
TRBJ2-3 | TRBV20-1 | SAPGLGTSTDTQY
TRBJ2-7 | TRBV3-1 | ASRSSGATYEQY
TRBJ2-5 | TRBV4-2 | ASSQGWGETQY
TRBJ2-2 | TRBV12-3/TRBV12-4 | ASSLSFWDWDRGLGGELF
TRBJ2-3 | TRBV12-3/TRBV12-4 | ASRPRAKGDTQY
TRBJ2-3 | TRBV5-6 | ASSGGLAGGSLTQY
TRBJ2-1 | TRBV25-1 | ASSETGGGNEQF
TRBJ2-2 | TRBV6-1 | ASSESLWRGTGELF
TRBJ1-4 | TRBV5-1 | ASSPERSGVGEKLF
TRBJ2-1 | TRBV4-1 | ASSQDPAGGEQF
TRBJ2-2 | TRBV5-6 | ASSSRTGWDTGELF
TRBJ1-4 | TRBV6-5 | ASSSDSGNEKLF
TRBJ1-2 | TRBV7-9 | ASSSMTENYGYT
TRBJ1-2 | TRBV5-5 | ASSLTDSTYGYT
TRBJ2-2 | TRBV27 | ASSPGGRLAGELF
TRBJ2-3 | TRBV11-2 | ASSSTSGLTDTQY
TRBJ1-2 | TRBV5-1 | ASSLDSLNGYT
TRBJ2-1 | TRBV3-1 | ASSQLSFRTSGRNEQF
TRBJ2-7 | TRBV14 | ASSLGPLEQY
TRBJ2-2 | TRBV12-3/TRBV12-4 | ASSFSQGAGELF
TRBJ2-1 | TRBV10-3 | AISGDQGSSYNEQF
TRBJ2-1 | TRBV14 | ASSQVRGSYNEQF
TRBJ2-4 | TRBV2 | ASIRLAGGAKNIQY